Below are 15 T cell receptor beta chains sequenced from a single sample in a study of shared clonotypes between healthy human individuals. Measured with immunoSEQ multiplex PCR; TCRdb has only the in-frame clones, and not every one. This sample has about 1.5 million clones; approximately 98% occur once, and the top ten carry roughly 0.45%. Sequenced material: naive CD4+ T cells sorted from blood. Noted subset: CD45RA+ positively selected. Every receptor here comes from a man aged 25 to 40 in good health.

The gene calls are TRBV28 and TRBJ1-1; D may be TRBD1 (5 bases). From germline, CDR1 is MDHEN and CDR2 SYDVKM. With 1 base removed from V and 0 bases from J, the gap between germline ends came to 9 bases. The CDR3 has 15 amino acids. CDR3 sequence: CASSLLGPMNTEAFF. The CDR3 bases are TGTGCCAGCAGTTTATTGGGACCGATGAACACTGAAGCTTTCTTT. Together with reference TRBV28 and TRBJ1-1, the CDR3 gives the full variable domain: DVKVTQSSRYLVKRTGEKVFLECVQDMDHENMFWYRQDPGLGLRLIYFSYDVKMKEKGDIPEGYSVSREKKERFSLILESASTNQTSMYLCASSLLGPMNTEAFFGQGTRLTVV.

The chain uses TRBV25-1 and TRBJ2-2; D is unresolved. V shed 0 bases and J shed 3 bases, with 2 bases lying between them. Germline lookup yields CDR1 MGHDK and CDR2 SYGVNS. This CDR3 is built from 13 residues. The CDR3 region is CASSEYDTGELFF. CDR3 DNA sequence: TGTGCCAGCAGTGAATATGACACCGGGGAGCTGTTTTTT.

The J gene is TRBJ1-2, the V gene TRBV28; TRBD1 aligns across 10 bases. Germline loops: CDR1 MDHEN, CDR2 SYDVKM. V gave up 6 bases and J gave up 6 bases; unmatched junction bases: 7. There are 14 residues in the CDR3. The CDR3 reads CASRYTGTGDGYTF. DNA of the CDR3: TGTGCCAGCAGATATACCGGGACAGGGGATGGCTACACCTTC.

The rearrangement uses TRBV7-9 and TRBJ2-3; tentative D call: TRBD2 (5 bases). V dropped 2 bases and J dropped 1 base, with 10 bases sitting between them. This CDR3 has 15 residues. Germline V gene lookup returns CDR1 SEHNR and CDR2 FQNEAQ (reference sequence). The CDR3 loop is CASSLLGSGTDTQYF. CDR3 in DNA: TGTGCCAGCAGCTTATTAGGTAGCGGCACAGATACGCAGTATTTT.

CDR3 in DNA: TGTGCCATCAGTGAAGAACCCCGGGACACTGAAGCTTTCTTT. Protein sequence: CAISEEPRDTEAFF. V usage is TRBV10-3 and J usage is TRBJ1-1; D not certain. V was pared by 3 bases and J by 3 bases, with 11 bases between. Germline V gives CDR1 ENHRY, CDR2 SYGVKD. The CDR3 consists of 14 residues.

The chain couples TRBV6-6 to TRBJ2-7; D possibly corresponds to TRBD1 (5 bases). CDR1 is MNHNY and CDR2 is SVGAGI in the germline V gene (reference sequence). The CDR3 is 14 residues long. V was cut by 8 bases and J by 3 bases, with 17 bases left in between. The chain's CDR3 is CASGPGYPGYEQYF. CDR3 nucleotide sequence: TGTGCCAGCGGACCAGGGTATCCGGGCTACGAGCAGTACTTC.

The CDR3 nucleotides are TGCGCCAGCAGCTTGTTGGAGGTGGAGGAGACCCAGTACTTC. Translated: CASSLLEVEETQYF. J is TRBJ2-5 and V is TRBV5-1; D is perhaps TRBD2 (5 bases). Trimming pared 1 base from V and 5 bases from J, leaving 12 bases between. This CDR3 region has 14 residues. The germline V gene has CDR1 SGHRS and CDR2 YFSETQ.

The chain has TRBV6-4 and TRBJ2-1; 11 bases align to TRBD2. The trim removed 6 bases at V and 7 bases at J, leaving 8 bases unmatched. Looked up from germline, CDR1 is MRHNA and CDR2 is SNTAGT. The CDR3 runs 15 residues. The chain's CDR3 is CASRLTSGSYNEQFF. CDR3 coding DNA: TGTGCCAGCAGATTAACTAGCGGGAGTTATAATGAGCAGTTCTTC.

This clone came up once. J is TRBJ2-3 and V is TRBV6-6, with 12 nucleotides matching TRBD2. Germline values: CDR1 MNHNY, CDR2 SVGAGI (reference sequence). The CDR3 contains 14 residues. Trimming took 7 bases from V and 6 from J; bases not matched to a gene: 5. The CDR3: CASTRLAGADTQYF. In nucleotides, the CDR3 is TGTGCCAGCACGAGACTAGCGGGAGCCGATACGCAGTATTTT.

The chain links TRBV11-2 to TRBJ2-7; D gene unclear. CDR1 and CDR2 from the germline V gene are SGHAT and FQNNGV. The CDR3 has 13 residues. V gave up 5 bases and J gave up 6 bases, with 14 bases separating them. In DNA, the CDR3 is TGTGCCAGCAGCATTAGTATGGTCGGCGAGCAGTACTTC. It yields the protein CASSISMVGEQYF.

V gene TRBV10-2 combines with J gene TRBJ2-3; no clear D gene. Germline CDR1 WSHSY, CDR2 SAAADI. CDR3 length equals 17 residues. Trimming removed 2 bases from V and 2 bases from J, with 17 bases in between. CDR3 protein: CASSEPGPRGPTDTQYF. CDR3 DNA: TGCGCCAGCAGTGAGCCGGGTCCTAGAGGACCCACAGATACGCAGTATTTT.

The chain links TRBV5-1 to TRBJ2-1; weak D call: TRBD1 (6 bases). The CDR3 runs to 13 residues. Germline V CDR1 and CDR2: SGHRS, YFSETQ. V lost 4 bases to trimming and J lost 5 bases, with 10 bases between them. The CDR3 nucleotides are TGCGCCAGCAGCCAAGACAGGAACAATGAGCAGTTCTTC. Protein: CASSQDRNNEQFF.

The gene calls are TRBV6-1 and TRBJ1-5; D might be TRBD1 (5 bases). Germline values: CDR1 MNHNS, CDR2 SASEGT. The CDR3 extends over 14 amino acids. DNA for the CDR3: TGTCAGACCTCTTCCCGGCAGGGAGGTCAGCCCCAGCATTTT. Protein: CQTSSRQGGQPQHF.

The chain couples TRBV18 to TRBJ2-1; TRBD2 matches 12 bases. Germline lookup yields CDR1 KGHSH and CDR2 LQKENI. The junction had 3 bases not matched to a gene; V was cut back by 6 bases and J by 3 bases. This CDR3 spans 15 amino acids. The CDR3 here is CASSWTSGNYNEQFF. CDR3 coding DNA: TGTGCCAGCTCGTGGACTAGCGGGAACTACAATGAGCAGTTCTTC. Drawing the rest from reference TRBV18 and TRBJ2-1, the complete variable domain is NAGVMQNPRHLVRRRGQEARLRCSPMKGHSHVYWYRQLPEEGLKFMVYLQKENIIDESGMPKERFSAEFPKEGPSILRIQQVVRGDSAAYFCASSWTSGNYNEQFFGPGTRLTVL.

This clone came up once. J is TRBJ2-5 and V is TRBV29-1; possible D gene TRBD1, 6 bases. Trimming removed 3 bases at V and 2 bases at J, with 16 bases between. This CDR3 has 15 amino acids. Germline V gives CDR1 SQVTM, CDR2 ANQGSEA. The CDR3 DNA reads TGCAGCGTTGAGTCGGGACATAAAATTCAAGAGACCCAGTACTTC. Encoded protein: CSVESGHKIQETQYF.